What follows is one T cell receptor beta chain and its context. The antigen is unknown. TCRdb re-derived calls from the 5' RACE reads in MiXCR, one entry per CDR3 protein. Of 400,000 to 450,000 distinct CDR3 sequences listed, approximately 19% were seen once; the top ten hold about 22%. This sample is part of a study of T-cell memory formation after mild COVID-19. Study-level information: TCR clusters largely stayed donor specific.

The V end was cut by 5 bases, the J end by 5 bases, with 15 bases between. The CDR3 extends over 14 amino acids. Study-level results: A second wave of clones peaked on day 37, and their SARS-CoV-2 specificity went unconfirmed.

The sequence derives from a man aged 18 to 29 who had mild COVID-19 (a few samples of this study predate the infection). Cell type and time point are not known. The material sequenced was PBMCs or a T cell subset sorted from them (not recorded which). V gene TRBV12-3 or TRBV12-4 combines with J gene TRBJ2-5, with D possibly TRBD2 on 6 matching bases. This CDR3 reads CASSQRRELETQYF. The CDR3 DNA reads as TGTGCCAGCAGTCAACGACGGGAGTTGGAGACCCAGTACTTC.